This T cell receptor (beta chain) appears in the sequencing data of a study of blood T cell repertoires in COVID-19. Background on the study: From the United States, Italy and Spain came samples of acute and convalescent COVID-19. The cDNA or gDNA used as material had been derived from T cells, B-cell-depleted T cells, or PBMCs.

Clones were read by immunoSEQ multiplex PCR, and TCRdb kept only the in-frame ones, dropping some. The table has over 350,000 clones, around 89% seen once; the top ten hold 0.9% to 1%. Clinical history reported by participants formed the basis on which cohorts were assigned. The V and J ends lost 3 bases and 4 bases, in that order; junction bases with no gene match: 2. This CDR3 contains 13 residues. Germline loops: CDR1 KGHSH, CDR2 LQKENI. The chain combines TRBV18 with TRBJ1-1; TRBD1 matches at 7 bases. This receptor was identified in a woman aged 30 to 39 with acute COVID-19. The sample taken for sequencing was PBMCs or T cells enriched from blood (not recorded which). In DNA, the CDR3 is TGTGCCAGCTCACCGGACAGGTTCACTGAAGCTTTCTTT. Amino acids: CASSPDRFTEAFF.